This T cell receptor beta chain was documented in a study of monozygotic twins with inflammatory bowel disease. Total RNA isolation used whole blood (no T cell sorting was performed). cDNA for TCRalpha and TCRbeta was amplified by nested PCRs of roughly 16 then nine to ten cycles. TCRdb re-called the 5' RACE reads; one entry per CDR3 protein, DNA not given. The sample totals about 350,000 distinct CDR3 sequences. The CDR3 is 14 residues long. The V gene's germline CDR1 is SQVTM and CDR2 ANQGSEA. The chain couples TRBV29-1 to TRBJ1-1; the TCRdb D gene call, TRBD1, has no DNA to confirm it. Source material: blood. This TCR derives from a human donor with ulcerative colitis or Crohn's disease, or a healthy co-twin of an affected twin (not recorded which). CDR3 protein: CSAGTPTLNTEAFF. The whole variable domain, remainder taken from reference TRBV29-1 and TRBJ1-1, is SAVISQKPSRDICQRGTSLTIQCQVDSQVTMMFWYRQQPGQSLTLIATANQGSEATYESGFVIDKFPISRPNLTFSTLTVSNMSPEDSSIYLCSAGTPTLNTEAFFGQGTRLTVV.